This passage covers 10 T cell receptor beta chains from one sample sequenced in a study of blood T cell repertoires in COVID-19. The repertoire was sequenced with immunoSEQ multiplex PCR; TCRdb's copy has only in-frame clones and lacks some. The sample has 250,000 to 350,000 clones; 70% to 90% are singletons. The sample taken for sequencing was peripheral blood. The receptors come from a woman aged 25 to 45 who had recovered from COVID-19.

This chain joins TRBV11-2 and TRBJ2-7; perhaps TRBD2 as D (6 bases). CDR3 size: 14 residues. Trimming stripped 7 bases from V and 3 bases from J, with 16 bases between. Germline V gene data show CDR1 as SGHAT and CDR2 as FQNNGV. The CDR3 loop is CASTVDPGDYEQYF. The CDR3 DNA is TGTGCCAGCACCGTAGATCCGGGAGACTACGAGCAGTACTTC.

V and J are TRBV5-1 and TRBJ2-7, with D possibly matching TRBD2 (6 bases). Germline CDR1 reads SGHRS; CDR2 reads YFSETQ. The length of the CDR3 is 14 residues. The ends were cut back, 2 bases at V and 1 base at J, with 10 bases in the middle. CDR3 region: CASSFPGTSYEQYF. The CDR3 nucleotides are TGCGCCAGCAGCTTCCCCGGGACTTCCTACGAGCAGTACTTC.

The V call is TRBV12-3 or TRBV12-4, the J call TRBJ2-1; perhaps TRBD2 as D (5 bases). The CDR3 is 13 residues long. V was clipped by 3 bases and J by 6 bases, with 9 bases between them. For the CDR3, the DNA is TGTGCCAGCAGTTTGGCGGGTCTCAATGAGCAGTTCTTC. Translation: CASSLAGLNEQFF.

J is TRBJ1-1 and V is TRBV2, with 10 bases aligning to TRBD1. Trimming cost V 0 bases and J 5 bases; bases outside gene matches: 3. CDR1 and CDR2 from the germline V gene are SNHLY and FYNNEI. This CDR3 region has 15 residues. The CDR3 DNA is TGTGCCAGCAGTGAAGCGGGGACAGGGGCTACTGAAGCTTTCTTT. Encoded protein: CASSEAGTGATEAFF. The whole variable domain, remainder taken from reference TRBV2 and TRBJ1-1, is EPEVTQTPSHQVTQMGQEVILRCVPISNHLYFYWYRQILGQKVEFLVSFYNNEISEKSEIFDDQFSVERPDGSNFTLKIRSTKLEDSAMYFCASSEAGTGATEAFFGQGTRLTVV.

The chain couples TRBV28 to TRBJ1-3, with TRBD1 identical over 9 bases. CDR3 length: 14 residues. CDR1 MDHEN and CDR2 SYDVKM come from the germline V gene. J gave up 4 bases and V 6 bases, and 4 bases lay outside the gene matches. Here the CDR3 reads CASRGDRDGNTIYF. CDR3 coding DNA: TGTGCCAGCAGGGGGGACAGGGACGGAAACACCATATATTTT.

The V and J genes are TRBV7-3 and TRBJ1-1; D gene ambiguous. The CDR3 totals 13 residues. From germline, CDR1 is SGHTA and CDR2 FQGTGA. V gave up 4 bases and J gave up 4 bases, with 10 bases separating them. DNA of the CDR3: TGTGCCAGCAGCTCCGGAGTAGGCACTGAAGCTTTCTTT. It yields the protein CASSSGVGTEAFF.

In its sample, this clone was seen once. The CDR3 nucleotides read TGCGCCAGCAGTGAAGTTGGTAGGAACACTGAAGCTTTCTTT. Protein sequence: CASSEVGRNTEAFF. V and J are TRBV10-2 and TRBJ1-1, with D unclear. The CDR3 length is 14 residues. V was clipped by 3 bases and J by 1 base, with 9 bases between them. Germline V gene sequence: CDR1 WSHSY, CDR2 SAAADI.

CDR3 DNA sequence: TGTGCCAGCAGCTTTGTACAGGGGGCTATGGCTTTCTTT. Protein product: CASSFVQGAMAFF. This rearrangement joins TRBV5-4 to TRBJ1-1; 9 positions match TRBD1. The V gene end was trimmed by 2 bases and the J gene end by 11 bases; junction bases not matched to a gene: 7. The CDR3 spans 13 residues. CDR1 is SGHNT and CDR2 is YYREEE in the germline V gene (reference sequence).

The chain joins TRBV7-2 to TRBJ1-1; unclear D gene. Looked up from germline, CDR1 is SGHTA and CDR2 is FQGNSA. This CDR3 has 12 residues. The ends were cut back, 5 bases at V and 6 bases at J, with 10 bases in the middle. The CDR3, as DNA: TGTGCCAGCAGCCTGTACAGTCCTGAAGCTTTCTTT. Translated: CASSLYSPEAFF.

The J gene is TRBJ2-1, the V gene TRBV27, with TRBD2 matching 9 bases. The CDR3 spans 15 residues. With 5 bases clipped from V and 4 bases from J, the junction kept 6 bases outside the gene matches. Germline assignment: CDR1 MNHEY and CDR2 SMNVEV (reference sequence). The CDR3 region has the DNA TGTGCCAGCAGTATAGCGGGAGAGCAATACAATGAGCAGTTCTTC. It yields the protein CASSIAGEQYNEQFF.